This T cell receptor beta chain emerged from a study of beta chain features in type 1 diabetes. The study's findings and limits: Whether HLA type affects TCRB rearrangement stayed undetermined in the present work.

About this clone: Its antigen is as yet unknown.

The authors reverse transcribed all of the isolated RNA, so sequencing captured expressed TCRB transcripts. Here immunoSEQ multiplex PCR was the method, and the copy in TCRdb shows in-frame clones only, minus some. Among under 350,000 clones, under 8.5% were seen once, and the ten largest hold 0.9% to 1.2%. V was shortened by 6 bases and J by 5 bases, with 9 bases between the two germline ends. The CDR3 loop spans 12 amino acids. The germline CDR1 and CDR2 sequences are MNHNS and SASEGT. This clonotype was obtained from a woman in her late teens or twenties in good health. The V gene is TRBV6-1, the J gene TRBJ2-3; unclear D gene. Sample: central memory CD4+ T cells from blood. The CDR3 DNA is TGTGCCAGCAGCGCCATGGGAGATACGCAGTATTTT. Protein: CASSAMGDTQYF.